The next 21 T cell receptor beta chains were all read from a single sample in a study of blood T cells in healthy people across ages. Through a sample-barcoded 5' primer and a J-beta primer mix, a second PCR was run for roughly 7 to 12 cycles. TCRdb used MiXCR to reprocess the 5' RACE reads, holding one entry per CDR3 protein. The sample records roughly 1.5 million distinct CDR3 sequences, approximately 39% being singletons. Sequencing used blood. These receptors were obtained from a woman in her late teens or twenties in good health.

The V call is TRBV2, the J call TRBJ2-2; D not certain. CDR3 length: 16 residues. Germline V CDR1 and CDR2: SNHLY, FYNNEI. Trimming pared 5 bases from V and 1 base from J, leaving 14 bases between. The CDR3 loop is CASSFGSRKNTGELFF. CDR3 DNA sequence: TGTGCCAGCAGTTTCGGTTCCCGAAAGAACACCGGGGAGCTGTTTTTT.

CDR3 in DNA: TGTGCCAGAAACCAGGGACAGGGGGCGGTCTACGAGCAGTACTTC. The encoded protein is CARNQGQGAVYEQYF. The gene calls are TRBV2 and TRBJ2-7, with TRBD1 identical over 12 bases. V lost 9 bases and J lost 3; bases outside the gene matches: 9. The length of the CDR3 is 15 residues. Germline V lookup: CDR1 SNHLY, CDR2 FYNNEI.

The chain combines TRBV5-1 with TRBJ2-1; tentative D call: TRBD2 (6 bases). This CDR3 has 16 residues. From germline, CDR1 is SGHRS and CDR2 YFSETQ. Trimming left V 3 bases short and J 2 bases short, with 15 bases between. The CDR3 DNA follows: TGCGCCAGCAGCTGGCTAACGGGGGTTACCTACAATGAGCAGTTCTTC. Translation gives CASSWLTGVTYNEQFF. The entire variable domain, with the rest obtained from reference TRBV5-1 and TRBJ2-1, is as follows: KAGVTQTPRYLIKTRGQQVTLSCSPISGHRSVSWYQQTPGQGLQFLFEYFSETQRNKGNFPGRFSGRQFSNSRSEMNVSTLELGDSALYLCASSWLTGVTYNEQFFGPGTRLTVL.

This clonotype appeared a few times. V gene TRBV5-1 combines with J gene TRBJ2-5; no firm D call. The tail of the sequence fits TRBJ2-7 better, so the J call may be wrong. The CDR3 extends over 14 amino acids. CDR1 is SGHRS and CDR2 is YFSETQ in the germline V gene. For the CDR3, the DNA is TGCGCCAGCAGCTTCAGAAGCCCCCGTCACGAGCAGTACTTC. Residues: CASSFRSPRHEQYF.

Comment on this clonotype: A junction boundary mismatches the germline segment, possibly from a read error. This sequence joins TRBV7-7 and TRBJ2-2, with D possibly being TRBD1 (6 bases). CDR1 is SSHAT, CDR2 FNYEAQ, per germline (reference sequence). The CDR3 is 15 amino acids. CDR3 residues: CASSVQGPYTGELFF. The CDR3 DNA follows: TGTGCTAGCAGCGTGCAGGGGCCCTACACCGGGGAGCTGTTTTTT.

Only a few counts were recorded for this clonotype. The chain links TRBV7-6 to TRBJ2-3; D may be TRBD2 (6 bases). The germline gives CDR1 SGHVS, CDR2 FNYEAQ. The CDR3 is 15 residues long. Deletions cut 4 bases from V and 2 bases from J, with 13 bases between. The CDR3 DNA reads TGTGCCAGCAGCTATACGGGACTCTTCACAGATACGCAGTATTTT. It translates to CASSYTGLFTDTQYF.

The DNA for the CDR3 is TGTGCCAGTAGTATAGGGGGACTAGCGGGCCAAGAGACCCAGTACTTC. Protein: CASSIGGLAGQETQYF. The chain couples TRBV19 to TRBJ2-5, with 12 positions matching TRBD2. The CDR3 loop spans 16 amino acids. Trimming cost V 1 base and J 1 base; bases outside gene matches: 1. Looked up from germline, CDR1 is LNHDA and CDR2 is SQIVND (reference sequence).

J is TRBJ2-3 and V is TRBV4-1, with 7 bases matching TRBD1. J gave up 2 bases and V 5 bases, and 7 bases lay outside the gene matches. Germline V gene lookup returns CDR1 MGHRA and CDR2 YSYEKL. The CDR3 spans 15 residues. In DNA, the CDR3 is TGCGCCAGCAGCGCTGACGGGACAGACACAGATACGCAGTATTTT. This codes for CASSADGTDTDTQYF.

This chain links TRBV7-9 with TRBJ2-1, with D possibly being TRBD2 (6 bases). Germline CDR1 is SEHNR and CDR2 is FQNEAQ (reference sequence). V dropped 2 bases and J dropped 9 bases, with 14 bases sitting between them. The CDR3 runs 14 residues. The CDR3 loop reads CASSLLASVTEQFF. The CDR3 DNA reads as TGTGCCAGCAGCTTATTAGCTAGCGTAACTGAGCAGTTCTTC.

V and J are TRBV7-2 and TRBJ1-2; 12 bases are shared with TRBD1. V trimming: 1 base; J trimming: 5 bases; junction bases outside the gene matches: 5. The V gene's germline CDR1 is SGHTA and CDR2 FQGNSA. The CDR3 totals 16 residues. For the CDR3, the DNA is TGTGCCAGCAGCTTAGGGGGGACAGGGGGCGTTTATGGCTACACCTTC. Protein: CASSLGGTGGVYGYTF.

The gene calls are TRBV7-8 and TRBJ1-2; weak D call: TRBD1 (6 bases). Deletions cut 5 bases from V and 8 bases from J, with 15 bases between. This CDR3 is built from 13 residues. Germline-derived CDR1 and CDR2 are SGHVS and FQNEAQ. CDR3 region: CASSRDTAGGYTF. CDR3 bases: TGTGCCAGCAGCCGGGACACTGCGGGAGGCTACACCTTC.

DNA of the CDR3: TGCGCCAGCAGCCAAGCTACAGGGACTAGCGATATTAGAACAGATACGCAGTATTTT. Encoded protein: CASSQATGTSDIRTDTQYF. This chain connects TRBV4-3 to TRBJ2-3; 10 bases map to TRBD2. Trimming took 1 base from V and 3 from J; bases not matched to a gene: 13. Germline V gene sequence: CDR1 LGHNA, CDR2 YSLEER. This CDR3 has 19 residues.

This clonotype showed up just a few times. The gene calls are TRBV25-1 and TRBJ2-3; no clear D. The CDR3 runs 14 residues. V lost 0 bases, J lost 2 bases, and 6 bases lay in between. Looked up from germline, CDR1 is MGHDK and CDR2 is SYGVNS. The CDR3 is CASSEYGITDTQYF. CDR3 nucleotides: TGTGCCAGCAGTGAATATGGGATCACAGATACGCAGTATTTT.

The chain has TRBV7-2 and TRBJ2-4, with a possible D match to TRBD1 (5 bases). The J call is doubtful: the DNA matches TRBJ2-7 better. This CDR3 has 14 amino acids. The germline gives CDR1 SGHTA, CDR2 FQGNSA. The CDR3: CASSTPQGIHEQYF. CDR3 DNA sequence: TGTGCCAGCAGCACCCCCCAGGGTATCCACGAGCAGTACTTC.

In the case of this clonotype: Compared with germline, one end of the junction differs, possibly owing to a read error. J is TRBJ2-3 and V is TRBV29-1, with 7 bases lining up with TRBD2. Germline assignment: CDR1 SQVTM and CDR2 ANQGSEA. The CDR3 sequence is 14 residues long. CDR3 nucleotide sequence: TGCAACGTTGCTGCGGGGGAAAGCACAGATACGCAGTATTTT. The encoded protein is CNVAAGESTDTQYF.

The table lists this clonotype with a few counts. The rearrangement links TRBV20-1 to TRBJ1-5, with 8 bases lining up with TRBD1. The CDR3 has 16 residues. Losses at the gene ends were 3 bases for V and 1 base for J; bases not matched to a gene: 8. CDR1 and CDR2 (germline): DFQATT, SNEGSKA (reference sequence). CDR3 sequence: CSASRTGGGSNQPQHF. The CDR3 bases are TGCAGTGCTAGCAGAACAGGGGGAGGAAGCAATCAGCCCCAGCATTTT.

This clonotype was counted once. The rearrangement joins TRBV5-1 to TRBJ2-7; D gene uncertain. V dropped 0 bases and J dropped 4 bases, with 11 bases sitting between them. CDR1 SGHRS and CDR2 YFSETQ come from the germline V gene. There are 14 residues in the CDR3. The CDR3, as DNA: TGCGCCAGCAGCTTGGAGGCAGATCGATACGAGCAGTACTTC. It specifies CASSLEADRYEQYF.

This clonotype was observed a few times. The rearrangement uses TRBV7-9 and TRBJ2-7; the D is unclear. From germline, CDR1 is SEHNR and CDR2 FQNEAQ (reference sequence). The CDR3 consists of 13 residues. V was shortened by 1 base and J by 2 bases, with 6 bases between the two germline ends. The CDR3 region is CASSLEWPYEQYF. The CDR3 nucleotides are TGTGCCAGCAGCTTAGAATGGCCCTACGAGCAGTACTTC.

The CDR3 bases are TGTGCCAGCAAGTCCCCCCCCCTCTCATCCGAGACCCAGTACTTC. This sequence encodes CASKSPPLSSETQYF. This rearrangement joins TRBV28 to TRBJ2-5, with unresolved D. Germline V gives CDR1 MDHEN, CDR2 SYDVKM. The CDR3 is made up of 15 amino acids. V was trimmed by 7 bases and J by 5 bases, leaving 20 bases between them.

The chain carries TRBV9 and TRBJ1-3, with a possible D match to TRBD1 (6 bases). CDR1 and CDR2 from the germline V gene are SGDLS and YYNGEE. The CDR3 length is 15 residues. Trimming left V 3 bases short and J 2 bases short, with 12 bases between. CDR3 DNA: TGTGCCAGCAGCGCCTCAGGGGACCCTGGAAACACCATATATTTT. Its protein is CASSASGDPGNTIYF.

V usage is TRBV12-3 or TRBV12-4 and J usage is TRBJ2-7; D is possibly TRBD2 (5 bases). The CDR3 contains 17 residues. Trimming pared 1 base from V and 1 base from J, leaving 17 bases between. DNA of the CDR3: TGTGCCAGCAGTTTAGATTCGATCGGCGGGCTATCCTACGAGCAGTACTTC. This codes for CASSLDSIGGLSYEQYF.